This TCR beta chain came from a study of Graves' ophthalmopathy and Graves' hyperthyroidism (dated by TCRdb to the late 2010s). Regarding the study in general: Peripheral blood was collected before any treatment was given, at the time of initial diagnosis. TCR beta repertoire signatures were used to distinguish Graves' ophthalmopathy from Graves' hyperthyroidism and to predict progression to ophthalmopathy. In total, some 140 blood samples were TCR-sequenced: some 40 ophthalmopathy, over 70 hyperthyroidism and some 17 hyperthyroidism-to-ophthalmopathy patients. To explore V-J signatures that distinguish ophthalmopathy from hyperthyroidism, a discovery set of under 110 patients was enrolled, made up of roughly 41 with ophthalmopathy and roughly 57 with stable hyperthyroidism. For independent validation, a separate cohort was made up of about 18 hyperthyroidism patients plus 17 patients who later progressed from hyperthyroidism to ophthalmopathy. In about six hyperthyroidism patients, T-cell repertoires of thyroid tissue and blood were compared. Once sampling was done, hyperthyroidism patients were given methimazole at a starting dose of 30 mg daily, while ophthalmopathy patients were given high-dose intravenous methylprednisolone. The 85 to 100 discovery patients were divided at random into training and test sets in a 7:3 ratio.

Here is what the overall study found, with its caveats: In validation, the model predicted ophthalmopathy progression with more than 55% sensitivity and approximately 78% specificity; 12 predicted patients were CT-confirmed with GO in a median of approximately six months. The 13-signature model separated ophthalmopathy from stable hyperthyroidism with approximately 85% sensitivity and around 81% specificity in cross-validation, and 80%/75% in the test set. Most of the expanded thyroid clonotypes with a frequency above 0.001 were also detected in blood, and it was suggested that the thyroid immune response may be reflected by blood repertoires. No statistical method was used to predetermine the sample size, and group allocation was not hidden from the investigators.

This clonotype was recorded many times. The target of this receptor is not known. No much larger clone exists at a distance of one base, and base qualities are not known. The ophthalmopathy patients had moderately to severely active disease, with a Clinical Activity Score of 3 or higher, a NOSPECS grade of 4 or higher, and a disease duration of less than 3 months. Patients with other autoimmune diseases, uncontrolled infections, pregnancy or lactation were excluded. Diagnosis relied on clinical symptoms, serum thyroxine, TRAb, thyroid ultrasound and orbital computed tomography. PBMCs were isolated from approximately 10 ml of fresh peripheral blood by Ficoll-Paque density gradient centrifugation. Total RNA was extracted with Trizol reagent and quality-checked on an Agilent 2100 Bioanalyzer. For repertoire sequencing, the TCR beta CDR3 regions were amplified from RNA transcripts. HTBI primers and the Qiagen OneStep RT-PCR kit were used in a first-round RT-PCR, which was followed by a second-round multiplex PCR, size selection and purification. The libraries underwent paired-end sequencing with 100 bp reads on an Illumina HiSeq2000. The authors' analysis ran thus. Reads were processed with SOAPnuke, discarding reads with adapters, uncalled bases, mean Phred below 15, or no exact constant-primer or identifier match. COPE v1.2.5 was used to merge high-quality paired reads. Clonotypes were defined as unique nucleotide sequences and were aligned to IMGT TRB V, D and J references using MiTCR v1.1. The analysis was limited to V-J combinations with a frequency above 0.0001, which together covered 99% to 99.2% of repertoires. For each V-J combination, a TCR clonal expansion and chaos score was defined as F50 clonal expansion divided by the chaos observed in the TCRdist matrix. Features were reduced by Welch's t-statistics and random forest to approximately 13 V-J combinations, which fed a naive Bayes classifier. The similarity between thyroid and blood repertoires was quantified using the Morisita-Horn index. TCRdb passed the public sequencing reads through fastp at Q25 and MiXCR, retaining productive beta sequences. When rows share a CDR3 protein, they turn into one entry using the most common DNA and genes. These V and J calls are TCRdb output, not the study's own analysis. The sample contains roughly 160,000 distinct CDR3 sequences, around two fifths of them found a single time. The top ten clonotypes cover around 9.3% of the sample.

The germline V gene specifies SQVTM as CDR1 and ANQGSEA as CDR2. Deletion took 0 bases off V and 5 bases off J, with a span of 14 bases between the germline ends. Spanning cysteine to phenylalanine, the CDR3 consists of 14 amino acids. The kept DNA is CDR3 alone, 42 bases in frame from the first base. The specimen was peripheral blood. Rearrangement joined TRBV29-1 to TRBJ2-7; a tentative D call is TRBD1 (5 bases match). The source of this sequence is a young man with Graves' ophthalmopathy. Donor details come from another sample of the same person, matched by shared clones. DNA sequence: TGCAGCGTTGAAGATGGGCAGGGTATCCACGAGCAGTACTTC. Its product reads: CSVEDGQGIHEQYF.